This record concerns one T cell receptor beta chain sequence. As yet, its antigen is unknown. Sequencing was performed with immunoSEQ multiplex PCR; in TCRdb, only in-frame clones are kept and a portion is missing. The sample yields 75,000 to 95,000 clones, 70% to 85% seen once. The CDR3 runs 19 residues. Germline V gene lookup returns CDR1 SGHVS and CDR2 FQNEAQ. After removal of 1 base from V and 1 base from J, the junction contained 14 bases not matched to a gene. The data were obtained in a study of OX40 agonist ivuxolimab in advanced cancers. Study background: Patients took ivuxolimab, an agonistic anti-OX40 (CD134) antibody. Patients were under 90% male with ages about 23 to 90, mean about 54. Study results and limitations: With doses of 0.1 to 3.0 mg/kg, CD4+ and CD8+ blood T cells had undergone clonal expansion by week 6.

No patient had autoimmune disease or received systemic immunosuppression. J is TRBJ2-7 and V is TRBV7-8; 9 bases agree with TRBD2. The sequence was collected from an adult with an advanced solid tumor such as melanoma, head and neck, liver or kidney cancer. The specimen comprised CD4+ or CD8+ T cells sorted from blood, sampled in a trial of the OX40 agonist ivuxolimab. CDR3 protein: CASSLEKRGGGRSSYEQYF. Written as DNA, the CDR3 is TGTGCCAGCAGCTTAGAAAAGCGCGGGGGGGGCAGGTCGTCCTACGAGCAGTACTTC.